One TCR beta chain is described in this entry. Its antigen is not identified. Sampled blood was obtained at baseline, cycle 4 day 1, and cycle 7 day 1. Profiled with immunoSEQ multiplex PCR; TCRdb holds only in-frame clones, not every one. The sample holds around 70,000 clones, roughly 90% seen once. The sample is drawn from a study of OX40 agonist ivuxolimab in advanced cancers. Study in general: Treatment received earlier with anti-PD-1, anti-PD-L1 or anti-CTLA-4 agents was allowed, and around 40% had some. One hepatocellular carcinoma and a couple of cutaneous melanoma patients partially responded. Study-wide results and caveats: Partly responding patients at 0.1-3.0 mg/kg showed some of the smallest clonal expansion.

This sample comprised CD4+ or CD8+ T cells sorted from blood, obtained in a trial of the OX40 agonist ivuxolimab. The sequence was obtained from an adult with an advanced solid tumor such as melanoma, head and neck, liver or kidney cancer.

Here the CDR3 DNA reads TGTGCCAGCAGCTTCGAGGACGTAGCCAAAAACATTCAGTACTTC. It specifies CASSFEDVAKNIQYF. J is TRBJ2-4 and V is TRBV7-8; D unresolved. Per the germline V gene, CDR1 is SGHVS and CDR2 is FQNEAQ. The germline V and J ends were trimmed by 3 bases and 0 bases, with 9 bases remaining between them. The CDR3 contains 15 residues. The complete variable domain, with remaining parts taken from reference TRBV7-8 and TRBJ2-4, reads GAGVSQSPRYKVAKRGQDVALRCDPISGHVSLFWYQQALGQGPEFLTYFQNEAQLDKSGLPSDRFFAERPEGSVSTLKIQRTQQEDSAVYLCASSFEDVAKNIQYFGAGTRLSVL.